This TCR beta chain was documented in a study of Ad26.COV2.S vaccination and SARS-CoV-2 variants (dated by TCRdb to about 2021). Turning to the overall study: Donors in the vaccine arm were drawn from COV1001, a phase I-IIa trial of Ad26.COV2.S in healthy adults that was multicentre, randomized, double-blind and placebo-controlled. Ad26.COV2.S was administered intramuscularly at 5 x 10^10 or 1 x 10^11 viral particles, either as a single shot or as two shots given 56 days apart. TCRbeta repertoire sequencing served as the tool for gauging how specific and how broad the SARS-CoV-2-reactive T cell receptors were following Ad26.COV2.S vaccination. A total of 32 samples were included in the TCR-sequenced set, comprising approximately 20 Ad26.COV2.S vaccine recipients, 5 placebo recipients and 8 SARS-CoV-2 convalescent individuals. Trial participants were randomized into five groups of five: low-dose or high-dose Ad26.COV2.S given once or twice, or placebo on both occasions. Investigators did not know the trial group allocation while performing experiments and assessing outcomes. What the authors observed across the whole study: Comparing responses between vaccine doses or regimens was not something the study was powered to do. Vaccine and placebo recipients had similar non-spike TCR breadth, a finding consistent with the vaccine containing only spike. After vaccination, spike-specific CD8+ and CD4+ T cell responses were reported to show substantial breadth. The authors noted that total T cell responses may have been underestimated by the TCR breadth and depth analyses. Ad26.COV2.S recipients had higher spike-specific TCR breadth than placebo recipients (P = 0.0014).

In the case of this clone: Its cognate antigen has yet to be identified. No quality values exist for individual bases; no much larger clone is one base distant.

The cysteine opens and the phenylalanine closes a CDR3 of 16 amino acids. The kept DNA is CDR3 alone, 48 bases in frame from the first base. Trimming accounts for 4 bases at V and 7 bases at J, while the number of junction bases matched to no gene is 12. Per the germline V gene, SGHRS is the CDR1 and YFSETQ is the CDR2. The intended sense of this specimen's treatment or condition label: around 19 received Ad26.COV2.S at low or high dose, single or two shots; a few received placebo; per-sample allocation not given. Repertoires of vaccine and placebo recipients were sequenced from samples taken on day 63 after the first injection. Between 29 July and 7 August 2020, Cohort 1b enrolled 20 to 30 adults aged 18-55 years at one site in Boston, USA. As a vaccine, Ad26.COV2.S was a replication-incompetent adenovirus type 26 vector that expressed a prefusion-stabilized SARS-CoV-2 spike protein derived from the original Wuhan strain.

The immunoSEQ Assay was used to sequence TCRbeta CDR3 regions. After extraction, genomic DNA underwent amplification by bias-controlled multiplex PCR, followed by high-throughput sequencing. The paper's processing steps were these. To quantify the absolute abundance of every unique TCRbeta CDR3 region, sequences were collapsed and filtered. Usable DNA was measured by amplifying reference genes present in all nucleated cells, and TCRbeta template counts were normalized to that usable DNA to estimate T cell fraction. Repertoire TCRs were annotated as SARS-CoV-2-specific when V gene, CDR3 amino acid sequence and J gene were exactly matched to a known reactive TCR set. MIRA supplied the reference SARS-CoV-2 TCR set, which was filtered for enrichment in COVID-19-positive ImmuneCODE repertoires so that public or cross-reactive TCRs were removed. Based on the MIRA antigens, annotated TCRs were further analysed at the level of specific ORF or position within ORF. Breadth was defined as annotated unique rearrangements over total unique productive rearrangements; depth was the summed frequency of those rearrangements. Group comparisons of TCR breadth used two-sided Wilcoxon rank-sum tests. The table was pulled from immuneACCESS by TCRdb, which kept in-frame rearrangements only. Such tables lose some clones; where checked, under half of the loss comes from unresolved V genes, and the rest has no known cause. That table furnishes V, J and clone size, whereas the DNA furnished D and trimming. The sample yields about 320,000 clones; under 90% were counted once. Over 5% of the sample is in the top ten clones.

Recombination linked TRBV5-1 to TRBJ2-1; 9 central bases correspond to TRBD2. The receptor's source is a person between 18 and 59 years old who received the Ad26.COV2.S COVID-19 vaccine or a placebo. The specimen comprised peripheral blood, sampled in a trial of Ad26.COV2.S vaccine versus placebo. At the DNA level, the sequence is TGCGCCAGCAGCGTGGCCTCCGGCGGGAGGGGAAATGAGCAGTTCTTC. This translates into CASSVASGGRGNEQFF.